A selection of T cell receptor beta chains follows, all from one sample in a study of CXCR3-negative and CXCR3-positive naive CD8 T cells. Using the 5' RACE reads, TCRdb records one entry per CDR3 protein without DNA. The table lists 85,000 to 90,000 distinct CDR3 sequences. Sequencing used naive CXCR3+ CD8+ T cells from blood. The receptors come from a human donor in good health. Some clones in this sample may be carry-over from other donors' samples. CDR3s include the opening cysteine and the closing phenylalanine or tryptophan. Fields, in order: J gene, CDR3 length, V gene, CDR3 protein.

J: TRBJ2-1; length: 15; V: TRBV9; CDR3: CASSVARGSYNEQFF
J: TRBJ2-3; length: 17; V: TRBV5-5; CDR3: CASSFAGGRGFGDTQYF
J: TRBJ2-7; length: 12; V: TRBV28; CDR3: CASDTGFYEQYF
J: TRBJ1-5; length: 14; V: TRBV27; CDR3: CASSHGFSNQPQHF
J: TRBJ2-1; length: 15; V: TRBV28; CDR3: CASSIRKSSYNEQFF
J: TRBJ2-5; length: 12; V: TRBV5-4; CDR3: CASSLGVKTQYF
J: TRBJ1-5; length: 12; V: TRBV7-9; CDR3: CASSMGDQPQHF
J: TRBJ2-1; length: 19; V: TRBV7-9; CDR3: CASSSIPASRDRAGGEQFF
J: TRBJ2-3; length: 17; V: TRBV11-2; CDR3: CASSFGISISSTDTQYF
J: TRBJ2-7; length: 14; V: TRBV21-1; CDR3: CASSTDNASYEQYF
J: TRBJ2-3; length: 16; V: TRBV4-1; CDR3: CASSQYLADLTDTQYF
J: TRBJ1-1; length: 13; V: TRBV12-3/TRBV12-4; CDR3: CASSGLPGAEAFF
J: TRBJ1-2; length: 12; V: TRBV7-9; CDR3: CASTEANYGYTF
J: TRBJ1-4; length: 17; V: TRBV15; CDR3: CATSRDMEAALNEKLFF
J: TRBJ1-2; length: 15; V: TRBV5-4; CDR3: CASSPRQYSDYGYTF
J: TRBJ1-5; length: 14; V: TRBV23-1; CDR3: CAQRWGGSNQPQHF
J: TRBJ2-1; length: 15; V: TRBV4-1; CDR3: CASSHRDRVFDEQFF
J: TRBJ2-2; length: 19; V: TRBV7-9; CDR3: CASTPASGSPSGDTGELFF
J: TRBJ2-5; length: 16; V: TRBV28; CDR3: CASSLYSIRSLETQYF
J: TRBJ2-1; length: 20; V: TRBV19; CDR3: CARVYRRPSRGVFAYNEQFF
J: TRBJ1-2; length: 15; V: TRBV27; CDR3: CASSPSPTVNYGYTF
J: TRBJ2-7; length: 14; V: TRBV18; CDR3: CASSPDKVTYEQYF
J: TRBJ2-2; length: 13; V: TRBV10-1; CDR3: CASSDGDAGELFF
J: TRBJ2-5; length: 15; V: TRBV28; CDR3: CASSLAGAGQETQYF
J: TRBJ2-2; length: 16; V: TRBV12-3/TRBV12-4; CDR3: CASSFRSGSGTGELFF
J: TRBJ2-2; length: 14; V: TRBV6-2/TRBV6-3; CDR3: CASSYLSSTGELFF
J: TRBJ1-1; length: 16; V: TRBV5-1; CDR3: CASSYLGGGYDTEAFF
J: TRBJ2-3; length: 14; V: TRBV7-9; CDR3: CASSIPGPTDTQYF
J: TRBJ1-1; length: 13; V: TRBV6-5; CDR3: CASSYGYNTEAFF
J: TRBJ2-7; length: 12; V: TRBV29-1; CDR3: CSVGDYSYEQYF
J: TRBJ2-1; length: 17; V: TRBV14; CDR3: CASSQDPGTGIYNEQFF